The rows below give T cell receptor beta chains drawn from one sample of a study of T-cell memory formation after mild COVID-19. TCRdb passed the 5' RACE reads through MiXCR, listing each CDR3 protein once. Among a few hundred thousand distinct CDR3 sequences listed, around 8% were seen once. Source material: PBMCs or a T cell subset sorted from them (not recorded which). These receptor sequences come from a young man who had mild COVID-19 (a few samples of this study predate the infection). Cell type and time point are not known. The CDR3 runs from the conserved cysteine through the conserved F or W. D genes are given only for firm matches. Not every row has a clone size; where given, it reads once, few, many or a size class.

J gene: TRBJ2-7
V gene: TRBV4-1
clone size: few
D gene: TRBD2
CDR3 protein: CASSQVPLAGYSYEQYF
CDR3 DNA: TGCGCCAGCAGCCAAGTCCCTCTAGCGGGGTACTCCTACGAGCAGTACTTC

J gene: TRBJ1-6
V gene: TRBV12-3/TRBV12-4
clone size: many
D gene: -
CDR3 protein: CASSFAPGPSHSPLHF
CDR3 DNA: TGTGCCAGCAGTTTTGCACCGGGCCCCTCCCATTCACCCCTCCACTTT

J gene: TRBJ2-1
V gene: TRBV20-1
clone size: -
D gene: TRBD2
CDR3 protein: CSASELAGGRGAKEQFF
CDR3 DNA: TGCAGTGCTAGTGAACTAGCGGGGGGCCGGGGGGCAAAGGAGCAGTTCTTC

J gene: TRBJ2-5
V gene: TRBV7-6
clone size: many
D gene: -
CDR3 protein: CASSLVIQETQYF
CDR3 DNA: TGTGCCAGCAGCTTAGTCATCCAAGAGACCCAGTACTTC

J gene: TRBJ2-1
V gene: TRBV7-6
clone size: few
D gene: TRBD1
CDR3 protein: CASSPGTGILNEQFF
CDR3 DNA: TGTGCCAGCAGCCCCGGGACAGGGATCCTCAATGAGCAGTTCTTC

J gene: TRBJ2-7
V gene: TRBV28
clone size: -
D gene: -
CDR3 protein: CASSTTGQEQYF
CDR3 DNA: TGTGCCAGCAGTACTACAGGGCAGGAGCAGTACTTC

J gene: TRBJ2-7
V gene: TRBV7-9
clone size: -
D gene: -
CDR3 protein: CASSLVTSEQYF
CDR3 DNA: TGTGCCAGCAGCTTAGTAACGAGCGAGCAGTACTTC

J gene: TRBJ2-7
V gene: TRBV6-5
clone size: -
D gene: TRBD1
CDR3 protein: CASRQQGASYEQYF
CDR3 DNA: TGTGCCAGCAGACAACAGGGGGCCTCCTACGAGCAGTACTTC

J gene: TRBJ1-1
V gene: TRBV2
clone size: few
D gene: -
CDR3 protein: CASSEMENEAFF
CDR3 DNA: TGTGCCAGCAGTGAGATGGAGAATGAAGCTTTCTTT

J gene: TRBJ2-1
V gene: TRBV12-3/TRBV12-4
clone size: many
D gene: -
CDR3 protein: CASSLSVVEEQFF
CDR3 DNA: TGTGCCAGCAGTTTATCTGTGGTAGAGGAGCAGTTCTTC

J gene: TRBJ2-1
V gene: TRBV5-1
clone size: few
D gene: -
CDR3 protein: CASSLAPGNEQFF
CDR3 DNA: TGCGCCAGCAGCTTGGCCCCGGGGAATGAGCAGTTCTTC

J gene: TRBJ2-6
V gene: TRBV7-9
clone size: few
D gene: TRBD2
CDR3 protein: CASSHRGGAEGANVLTF
CDR3 DNA: TGTGCCAGCAGCCATCGCGGGGGGGCGGAAGGGGCCAACGTCCTGACTTTC

J gene: TRBJ1-5
V gene: TRBV24-1
clone size: many
D gene: -
CDR3 protein: CATSDSGRRAIDQPQHF
CDR3 DNA: TGTGCCACCAGTGATTCAGGACGGAGGGCTATCGATCAGCCCCAGCATTTT

J gene: TRBJ1-2
V gene: TRBV4-2
clone size: few
D gene: -
CDR3 protein: CASSQEEGRTYGYTF
CDR3 DNA: TGTGCCAGCAGCCAAGAGGAGGGGCGCACCTATGGCTACACCTTC

J gene: TRBJ2-1
V gene: TRBV5-1
clone size: many
D gene: -
CDR3 protein: CASHGGSKSEQFF
CDR3 DNA: TGCGCCAGCCATGGGGGATCCAAGAGTGAGCAGTTCTTC

J gene: TRBJ2-1
V gene: TRBV4-2
clone size: many
D gene: -
CDR3 protein: CASRMGNEQFF
CDR3 DNA: TGTGCCAGCAGGATGGGCAATGAGCAGTTCTTC

J gene: TRBJ2-3
V gene: TRBV27
clone size: few
D gene: -
CDR3 protein: CASSVRDSSTDTQYF
CDR3 DNA: TGTGCCAGCAGTGTTAGGGACTCTAGCACAGATACGCAGTATTTT

J gene: TRBJ1-2
V gene: TRBV12-3/TRBV12-4
clone size: few
D gene: -
CDR3 protein: CASSFSARDQGYGYTF
CDR3 DNA: TGTGCCAGCAGTTTCTCGGCACGGGACCAGGGGTATGGCTACACCTTC

J gene: TRBJ2-3
V gene: TRBV5-1
clone size: many
D gene: -
CDR3 protein: CASRENRNTDTQYF
CDR3 DNA: TGCGCCAGCAGGGAGAACAGGAACACAGATACGCAGTATTTT

J gene: TRBJ2-6
V gene: TRBV4-2
clone size: many
D gene: -
CDR3 protein: CASSQDVSSTGANVLTF
CDR3 DNA: TGTGCCAGCAGCCAAGACGTCTCGAGTACCGGGGCCAACGTCCTGACTTTC

J gene: TRBJ1-1
V gene: TRBV30
clone size: -
D gene: -
CDR3 protein: CAWNIGLNTEAFF
CDR3 DNA: TGTGCCTGGAATATTGGGCTGAACACTGAAGCTTTCTTT

J gene: TRBJ2-3
V gene: TRBV7-2
clone size: many
D gene: -
CDR3 protein: CASTPGGGDTQYF
CDR3 DNA: TGTGCCAGCACCCCCGGCGGCGGAGATACGCAGTATTTT

J gene: TRBJ2-6
V gene: TRBV28
clone size: -
D gene: -
CDR3 protein: CASHSSSGANVLTF
CDR3 DNA: TGTGCCAGCCACTCGAGCTCTGGGGCCAACGTCCTGACTTTC

J gene: TRBJ1-3
V gene: TRBV4-2
clone size: -
D gene: TRBD1
CDR3 protein: CASSQESQGRDGNTIYF
CDR3 DNA: TGTGCCAGCAGCCAAGAGTCACAGGGGAGGGATGGAAACACCATATATTTT

J gene: TRBJ2-3
V gene: TRBV5-1
clone size: many
D gene: TRBD2
CDR3 protein: CASSFLAGGDTQYF
CDR3 DNA: TGCGCCAGCAGCTTTCTAGCGGGGGGAGATACGCAGTATTTT

J gene: TRBJ2-1
V gene: TRBV7-2
clone size: few
D gene: -
CDR3 protein: CASSLAGAGAYNEQFF
CDR3 DNA: TGTGCCAGCAGCTTAGCCGGGGCGGGGGCGTACAATGAGCAGTTCTTC